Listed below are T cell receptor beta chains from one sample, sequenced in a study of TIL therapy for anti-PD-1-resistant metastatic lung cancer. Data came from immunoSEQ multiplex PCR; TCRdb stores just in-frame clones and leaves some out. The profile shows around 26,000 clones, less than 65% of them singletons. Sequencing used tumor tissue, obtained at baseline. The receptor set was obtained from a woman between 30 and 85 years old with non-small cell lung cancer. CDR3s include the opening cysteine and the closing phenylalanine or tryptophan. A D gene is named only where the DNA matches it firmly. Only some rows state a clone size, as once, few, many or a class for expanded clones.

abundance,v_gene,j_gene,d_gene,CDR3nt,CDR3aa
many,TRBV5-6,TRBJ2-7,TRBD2,TGTGCCAGCAGCTTGACTCTAGCGGGAGAATACGAGCAGTACTTC,CASSLTLAGEYEQYF
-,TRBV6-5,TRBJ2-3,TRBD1,TGTGCCAGCAGCCCGGGACAGTACACAGATACGCAGTATTTT,CASSPGQYTDTQYF
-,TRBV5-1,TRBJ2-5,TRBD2,TGCGCCAGCAGCTTGGGGCTAGCGGGCGCCTGGGTGGAGACCCAGTACTTC,CASSLGLAGAWVETQYF
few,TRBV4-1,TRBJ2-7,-,TGCGCCAGCAGCCAAGATTTGGGCCTGGCAGTCTCCTACGAGCAGTACTTC,CASSQDLGLAVSYEQYF
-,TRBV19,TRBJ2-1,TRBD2,TGTGCCAGTAGTATAGTGGCTAGCGGGAACTACAATGAGCAGTTCTTC,CASSIVASGNYNEQFF
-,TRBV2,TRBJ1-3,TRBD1,TGTGCCAGCAGTAGTCAGGGGGCTGGAAACACCATATATTTT,CASSSQGAGNTIYF
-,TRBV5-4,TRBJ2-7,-,TGTGCCAGCAGTCCAAGACAGGAGTACGAGCAGTACTTC,CASSPRQEYEQYF
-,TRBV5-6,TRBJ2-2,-,TGTGCCAGCAGCTTTGGGCAGTCATTTGCCGGGGAGCTGTTTTTT,CASSFGQSFAGELFF
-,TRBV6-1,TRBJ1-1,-,TGTGCCAGCAAGGAGGTTCTGACAGCCACTGAAGCTTTCTTT,CASKEVLTATEAFF
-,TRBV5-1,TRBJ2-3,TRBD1,TGCGCCAGCAGCTTTGGGCTCAGCAGGGGGCGGACAGATACGCAGTATTTT,CASSFGLSRGRTDTQYF
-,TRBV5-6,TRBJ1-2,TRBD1,TGTGCCAGCAGCTTGGCCGGGACAGGGGGCGAGGGCTACACCTTC,CASSLAGTGGEGYTF
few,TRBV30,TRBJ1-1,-,TGTGCCTGGACGTCGGTTAATGAAGCTTTCTTT,CAWTSVNEAFF
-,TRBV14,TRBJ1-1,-,TGTGCCAGCAGCCAAGATCCGGCAGGGAAGACTGAAGCTTTCTTT,CASSQDPAGKTEAFF
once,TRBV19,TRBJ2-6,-,TGTGCCAGTAGTATAGGTTATACGGCCCGGATTGGGGCCAACGTCCTGACTTTC,CASSIGYTARIGANVLTF
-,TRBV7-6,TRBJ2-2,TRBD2,TGTGCCAGCAGCTTAGCGGGAGGGACCGGGGAGCTGTTTTTT,CASSLAGGTGELFF
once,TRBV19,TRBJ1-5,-,TGTGCCAGTAGTATAGTGGCGGGCAGGGGAATGGTACGTAGCAATCAGCCCCAGCATTTT,CASSIVAGRGMVRSNQPQHF
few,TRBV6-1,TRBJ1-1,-,TGTGCCAGCAGTGAATTCGCAGAAGCTTTCTTT,CASSEFAEAFF
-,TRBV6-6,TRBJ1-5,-,TGTGCCAGCAGTCCCACAGGGTGGAGCAATCAGCCCCAGCATTTT,CASSPTGWSNQPQHF
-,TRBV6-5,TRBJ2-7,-,TGTGCCAGCATTGGTAGGCTACCCTACGAGCAGTACTTC,CASIGRLPYEQYF
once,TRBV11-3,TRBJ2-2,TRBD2,TGTGCCAGCAGCTCGACTAGCGGTGGGGCCGGGGAGCTGTTTTTT,CASSSTSGGAGELFF
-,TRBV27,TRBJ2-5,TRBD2,TGTGCCAGCAGTTTAGCGGGAGCTGTGACCCAGTACTTC,CASSLAGAVTQYF
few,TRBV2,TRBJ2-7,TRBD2,TGTGCGATTCCAGCGGGAAGCTCCTACGAGCAGTACTTC,CAIPAGSSYEQYF
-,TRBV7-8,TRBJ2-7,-,TGTGCCAGCAGCTTACTTGGGGGTTCCTACGAGCAGTACTTC,CASSLLGGSYEQYF